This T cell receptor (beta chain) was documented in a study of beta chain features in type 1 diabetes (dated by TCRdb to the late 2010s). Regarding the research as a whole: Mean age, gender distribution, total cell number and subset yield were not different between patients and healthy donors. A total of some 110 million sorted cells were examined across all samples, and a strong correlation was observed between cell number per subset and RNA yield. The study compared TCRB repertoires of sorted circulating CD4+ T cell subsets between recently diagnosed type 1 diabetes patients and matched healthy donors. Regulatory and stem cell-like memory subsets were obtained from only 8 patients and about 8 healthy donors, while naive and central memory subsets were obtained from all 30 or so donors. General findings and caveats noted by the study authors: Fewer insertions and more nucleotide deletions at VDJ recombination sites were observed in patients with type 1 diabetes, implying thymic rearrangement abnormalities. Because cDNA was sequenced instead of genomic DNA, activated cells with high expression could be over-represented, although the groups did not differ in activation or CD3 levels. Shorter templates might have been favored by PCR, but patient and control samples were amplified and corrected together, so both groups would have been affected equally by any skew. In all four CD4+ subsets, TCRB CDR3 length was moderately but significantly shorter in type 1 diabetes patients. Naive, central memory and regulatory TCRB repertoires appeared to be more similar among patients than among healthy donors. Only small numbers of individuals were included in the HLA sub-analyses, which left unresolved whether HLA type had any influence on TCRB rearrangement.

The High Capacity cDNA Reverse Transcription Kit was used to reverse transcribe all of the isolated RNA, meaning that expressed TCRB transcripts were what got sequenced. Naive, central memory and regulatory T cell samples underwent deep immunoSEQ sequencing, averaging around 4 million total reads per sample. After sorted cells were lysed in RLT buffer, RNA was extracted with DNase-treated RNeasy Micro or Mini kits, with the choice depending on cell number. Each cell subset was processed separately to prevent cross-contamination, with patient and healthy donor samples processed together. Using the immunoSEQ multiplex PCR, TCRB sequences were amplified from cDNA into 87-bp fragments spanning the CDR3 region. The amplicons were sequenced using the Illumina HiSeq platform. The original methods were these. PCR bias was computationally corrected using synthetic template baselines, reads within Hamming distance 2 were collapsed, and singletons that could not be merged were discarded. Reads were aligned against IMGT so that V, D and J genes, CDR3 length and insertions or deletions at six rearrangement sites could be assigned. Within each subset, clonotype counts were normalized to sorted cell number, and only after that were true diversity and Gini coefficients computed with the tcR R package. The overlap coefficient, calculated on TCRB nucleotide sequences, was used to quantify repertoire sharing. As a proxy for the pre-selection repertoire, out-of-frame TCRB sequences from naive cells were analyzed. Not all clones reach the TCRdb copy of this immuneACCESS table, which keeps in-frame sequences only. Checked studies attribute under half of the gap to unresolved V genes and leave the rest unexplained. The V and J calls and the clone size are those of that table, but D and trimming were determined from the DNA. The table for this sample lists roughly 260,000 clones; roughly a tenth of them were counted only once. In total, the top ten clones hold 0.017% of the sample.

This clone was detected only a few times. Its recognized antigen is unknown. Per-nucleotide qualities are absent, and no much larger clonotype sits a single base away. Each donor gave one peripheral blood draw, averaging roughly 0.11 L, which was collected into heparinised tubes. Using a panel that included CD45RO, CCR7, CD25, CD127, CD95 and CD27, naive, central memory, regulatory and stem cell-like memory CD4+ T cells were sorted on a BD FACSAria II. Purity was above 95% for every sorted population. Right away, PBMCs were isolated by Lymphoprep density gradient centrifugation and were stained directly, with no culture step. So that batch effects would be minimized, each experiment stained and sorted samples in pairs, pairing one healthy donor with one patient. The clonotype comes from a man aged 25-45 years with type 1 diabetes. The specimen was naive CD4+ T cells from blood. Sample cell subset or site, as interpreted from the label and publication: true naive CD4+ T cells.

The CDR3 region has the sequence CASSIRVVDGYTF. Here is the DNA: TGTGCCAGCAGCATCCGGGTAGTCGATGGCTACACCTTC. The chain is encoded by TRBV7-9 joined to TRBJ1-2; the D segment cannot be called with confidence. Counted from cysteine to phenylalanine, this CDR3 has 13 amino acids. The only DNA kept is the CDR3, 39 bases in frame from the first base. Taken from the germline V gene (reference sequence), the CDR1 and CDR2 loops are SEHNR and FQNEAQ. The V and J ends are trimmed by 5 bases and 6 bases, leaving 13 bases between them.